These 28 T cell receptor beta chains share one sample of origin, sequenced in a study of graft-versus-host responses after intestinal transplantation. For these receptors, no antigen is known. The table came from immunoSEQ multiplex PCR; TCRdb's copy has only in-frame clones and leaves some out. The profile shows roughly 100,000 clones, 93% of them singletons. Source: unstimulated CD8+ T cells sorted from spleen or lymph node cells, taken before intestinal transplant. These receptors all come from a human donor who received an intestinal transplant.

The gene calls are TRBV6-5 and TRBJ2-5; D unclear. The CDR3 is 15 amino acids. V shed 0 bases and J shed 2 bases, with 10 bases lying between them. Germline V gene lookup returns CDR1 MNHEY and CDR2 SVGAGI. CDR3 residues: CASSYSSSHQETQYF. The CDR3 nucleotides are TGTGCCAGCAGTTACTCGAGTTCTCATCAAGAGACCCAGTACTTC.

This clone was observed a few times. The V gene is TRBV21-1, the J gene TRBJ1-1. TRBV21-1 is deemed a pseudogene. The CDR3 loop spans 12 amino acids. CDR3 protein: CASSNGMTEAFF. The CDR3, as DNA: TGTGCCAGCAGCAACGGGATGACTGAAGCTTTCTTT.

The genes are TRBV5-6 and TRBJ2-1; D call uncertain. Germline CDR1 reads SGHDT; CDR2 reads YYEEEE. V gave up 4 bases and J gave up 6 bases, with 5 bases separating them. This CDR3 has 11 residues. Written as DNA, the CDR3 is TGTGCCAGCAGCGTGGCCAATGAGCAGTTCTTC. Amino acids: CASSVANEQFF.

This chain connects TRBV6-1 to TRBJ2-7; 12 bases fit TRBD1. The CDR3 covers 19 residues. Germline CDR1 reads MNHNS; CDR2 reads SASEGT. V was pared by 1 base and J by 0 bases, with 10 bases of the junction left unmatched. For the CDR3, the DNA is TGTGCCAGCAGTGAAGGTCCCGGGACAGGGGGCCATGGCTCCTACGAGCAGTACTTC. Its protein is CASSEGPGTGGHGSYEQYF.

This rearrangement joins TRBV5-1 to TRBJ1-1, with 8 bases matching TRBD1. Germline assignment: CDR1 SGHRS and CDR2 YFSETQ. This CDR3 has 14 residues. The V segment lost 4 bases and the J segment 8 bases; nucleotides outside the gene matches: 10. In nucleotides, the CDR3 is TGCGCCAGCAGCGGCGGACAGGGCCGCGGCGAAGCTTTCTTT. Protein: CASSGGQGRGEAFF.

J is TRBJ1-2 and V is TRBV7-9; D is uncertain. The CDR3 length is 15 residues. The germline V and J ends were trimmed by 3 bases and 4 bases, with 15 bases remaining between them. Per germline, CDR1 SEHNR and CDR2 FQNEAQ (reference sequence). The CDR3 nucleotides are TGTGCCAGCAGCTTCGGTTCACGCGGGGTCTATGGCTACACCTTC. Its translation: CASSFGSRGVYGYTF.

This chain uses TRBV7-9 with TRBJ1-2; possibly TRBD1 for D (5 bases). Germline lookup yields CDR1 SEHNR and CDR2 FQNEAQ (reference sequence). The CDR3 contains 12 residues. The CDR3 DNA follows: TGTGCTAGTAGGGGACGTGGATATGGCTACACCTTC. This encodes CASRGRGYGYTF.

The chain combines TRBV7-2 with TRBJ1-1, with TRBD1 as a possible D gene (6 bases). Germline assignment: CDR1 SGHTA and CDR2 FQGNSA. Trimming pared 7 bases from V and 6 bases from J, leaving 15 bases between. The CDR3 covers 13 residues. CDR3 DNA: TGTGCCAGCATCACCGGGGGGCTGGCTGAAGCTTTCTTT. Protein: CASITGGLAEAFF.

The V call is TRBV2, the J call TRBJ2-4, with D perhaps TRBD2 (7 bases). This CDR3 contains 16 residues. V was cut by 2 bases and J by 5 bases, with 16 bases left in between. The germline gives CDR1 SNHLY, CDR2 FYNNEI. This CDR3 reads CASSELGGGGQNIQYF. The CDR3 DNA is TGTGCCAGCAGTGAATTGGGGGGAGGGGGACAAAACATTCAGTACTTC.

The chain uses TRBV18 and TRBJ2-7; D is undetermined. The germline CDR1 and CDR2 sequences are KGHSH and LQKENI. There are 12 residues in the CDR3. V was pared by 3 bases and J by 5 bases, with 8 bases between. The CDR3: CASSPLGDEQYF. The CDR3 coding sequence is TGTGCCAGCTCACCCCTGGGTGACGAGCAGTACTTC.

This clone was detected once. V and J are TRBV6-6 and TRBJ2-6; no clear D gene. The CDR3 is made up of 15 amino acids. Germline V CDR1 and CDR2: MNHNY, SVGAGI (reference sequence). Trimming removed 5 bases at V and 0 bases at J, with 8 bases between. CDR3 bases: TGTGCCAGCAGTCCCCCGCTCTCTGGGGCCAACGTCCTGACTTTC. Its translation: CASSPPLSGANVLTF.

This chain joins TRBV5-1 and TRBJ1-1; possible D gene TRBD1, 6 bases. CDR3 length: 13 amino acids. V lost 4 bases and J 10 bases, leaving 17 bases between the germline ends. Germline values: CDR1 SGHRS, CDR2 YFSETQ. DNA of the CDR3: TGCGCCAGCAGCGCACTAGGGGGGGAAGGAGCTTTCTTT. Amino acids: CASSALGGEGAFF.

This chain joins TRBV27 and TRBJ2-1; 7 bases fit TRBD2. Germline-derived CDR1 and CDR2 are MNHEY and SMNVEV (reference sequence). Unmatched junction bases numbered 9, after V lost 6 bases and J lost 7 bases. This CDR3 is built from 14 residues. The CDR3 loop reads CASRLAPWGNEQFF. DNA of the CDR3: TGTGCCAGCAGACTAGCGCCCTGGGGGAATGAGCAGTTCTTC.

The chain is built from TRBV7-9 and TRBJ1-2, with D hard to call. Germline assignment: CDR1 SEHNR and CDR2 FQNEAQ (reference sequence). The V end was cut by 6 bases, the J end by 4 bases, with 12 bases between. CDR3 length: 13 residues. The CDR3 protein is CASSSSDAYGYTF. The CDR3 coding sequence is TGTGCCAGCAGTTCGTCGGATGCCTATGGCTACACCTTC.

The J gene is TRBJ1-1, the V gene TRBV7-9; no clear D. Germline lookup yields CDR1 SEHNR and CDR2 FQNEAQ (reference sequence). Trimming removed 2 bases at V and 0 bases at J, with 7 bases between. The CDR3 loop spans 14 amino acids. CDR3 amino acids: CASSLTGMNTEAFF. The CDR3 DNA reads as TGTGCCAGCAGCTTAACCGGCATGAACACTGAAGCTTTCTTT.

This rearrangement joins TRBV2 to TRBJ2-5, with 11 bases fitting TRBD1. This CDR3 is 14 amino acids long. Germline loops: CDR1 SNHLY, CDR2 FYNNEI. Trimming removed 10 bases from V and 0 bases from J; junction bases left unmatched: 4. The CDR3 spells CAITGQGDQETQYF. DNA of the CDR3: TGTGCCATTACGGGACAGGGGGACCAAGAGACCCAGTACTTC.

V and J are TRBV5-4 and TRBJ2-3, with D tentatively TRBD2 (6 bases). The germline gives CDR1 SGHNT, CDR2 YYREEE (reference sequence). V dropped 4 bases and J dropped 3 bases, with 12 bases sitting between them. The CDR3 contains 14 residues. The CDR3 loop reads CASSGGYFTDTQYF. The CDR3 coding sequence is TGTGCCAGCAGCGGGGGGTACTTTACAGATACGCAGTATTTT.

The chain is built from TRBV4-2 and TRBJ1-2, with no clear D. This CDR3 has 15 amino acids. In germline, CDR1 is LGHNA, CDR2 YNFKEQ. V lost 3 bases and J 0 bases, leaving 11 bases between the germline ends. The CDR3 coding sequence is TGTGCCAGCAGCCAGGAGAGGTTAGCTAACTATGGCTACACCTTC. The encoded protein is CASSQERLANYGYTF.

This chain connects TRBV2 to TRBJ1-1; D remains ambiguous. Germline CDR1 reads SNHLY; CDR2 reads FYNNEI. The V end lost 7 bases, the J end lost 0 bases, and 9 bases lay between the germline ends. This CDR3 region has 13 residues. The CDR3 loop is CASIGVMNTEAFF. The CDR3 bases are TGTGCCAGCATTGGGGTCATGAACACTGAAGCTTTCTTT.

The gene calls are TRBV7-8 and TRBJ1-1, with D uncertain. Germline values: CDR1 SGHVS, CDR2 FQNEAQ. Trimming pared 5 bases from V and 1 base from J, leaving 11 bases between. This CDR3 is 14 amino acids long. DNA of the CDR3: TGTGCCAGCAGCCCCCCCGGGTCGAACACTGAAGCTTTCTTT. Its protein is CASSPPGSNTEAFF.

This clone was seen just once. This chain connects TRBV7-8 to TRBJ2-3, with 9 nucleotides matching TRBD1. Germline CDR1 SGHVS, CDR2 FQNEAQ. The CDR3 has 16 residues. J was trimmed by 2 bases and V by 4 bases; bases with no gene match: 7. The CDR3, as DNA: TGTGCCAGCAGCTCGGGGACAGGGTCGGACACAGATACGCAGTATTTT. Translated: CASSSGTGSDTDTQYF.

This sequence joins TRBV27 and TRBJ1-2; weak D call: TRBD1 (6 bases). CDR1 is MNHEY, CDR2 SMNVEV, per germline (reference sequence). V dropped 6 bases and J dropped 5 bases, with 10 bases sitting between them. CDR3 size: 12 residues. CDR3 nucleotide sequence: TGTGCCAGCAGGGGGGCTGGGTATGGCTACACCTTC. Its protein product is CASRGAGYGYTF.

The CDR3 DNA is TGTGCCAGCAGTGAATCGGTAAACAGACACAGCACCGGGGAGCTGTTTTTT. It translates to CASSESVNRHSTGELFF. This chain connects TRBV25-1 to TRBJ2-2, with D unresolved. CDR1 is MGHDK, CDR2 SYGVNS, per germline. With 1 base removed from V and 4 bases from J, the gap between germline ends came to 16 bases. The CDR3 spans 17 residues.

This chain joins TRBV9 and TRBJ1-4, with 7 bases that match TRBD1. V shed 3 bases, J shed 0 bases, and the junction held 11 bases outside the gene matches. Germline V gene data show CDR1 as SGDLS and CDR2 as YYNGEE. This CDR3 is built from 18 residues. CDR3 in DNA: TGTGCCAGCAGCGGGGGGACAGAAGCCACAACAACTAATGAAAAACTGTTTTTT. Translating it yields CASSGGTEATTTNEKLFF.

This clone was observed a single time. V and J are TRBV4-1 and TRBJ1-1; 7 bases line up with TRBD1. V lost 1 base and J lost 1; bases outside the gene matches: 3. Germline V gene lookup returns CDR1 MGHRA and CDR2 YSYEKL. The CDR3 has 15 amino acids. The CDR3 spells CASSQGDSPNTEAFF. The CDR3 coding sequence is TGCGCCAGCAGCCAAGGGGACAGCCCGAACACTGAAGCTTTCTTT.

This clone was found once. This rearrangement joins TRBV25-1 to TRBJ1-1; the D gene is possibly TRBD1 (6 bases). This CDR3 is built from 17 residues. CDR1 and CDR2 from the germline V gene are MGHDK and SYGVNS. V was pared by 5 bases and J by 10 bases, with 29 bases between. The CDR3 is CASSSLGTYEKPPAAFF. Here the CDR3 DNA reads TGTGCCAGCAGTTCGCTGGGGACATATGAAAAACCACCTGCAGCTTTCTTT.

The genes are TRBV29-1 and TRBJ2-5, with D tentatively TRBD1 (5 bases). The length of the CDR3 is 11 residues. Germline V gene sequence: CDR1 SQVTM, CDR2 ANQGSEA. V was shortened by 6 bases and J by 5 bases, with 10 bases between the two germline ends. The CDR3 nucleotides read TGCAGCGTCTTGAACAGGGAGACCCAGTACTTC. Translated, it gives CSVLNRETQYF.

J is TRBJ2-7 and V is TRBV9; D is unclear. Between the trimmed V and J ends, which lost 0 bases and 5 bases, there was a span of 12 bases. This CDR3 has 14 residues. Germline V gene sequence: CDR1 SGDLS, CDR2 YYNGEE. The CDR3 DNA reads as TGTGCCAGCAGCGTAGATACAGATTTCCACGAGCAGTACTTC. It translates to CASSVDTDFHEQYF.